Listed here is a single T cell receptor beta chain. Produced via immunoSEQ multiplex PCR; TCRdb's table is partial and in-frame only. The sample records about 95,000 clones, 89% being singletons. This specimen comes from a study of blood T cell repertoires in COVID-19. About the study: Sources were T cells, B-cell-depleted T cells, or PBMCs; the material itself was cDNA or gDNA.

This sequence was found in a man between 60 and 75 years old with COVID-19, enrolled during active disease. Sequencing was carried out using peripheral blood.

DNA for the CDR3: TGCGCCAGCGTCAACTCGCCAGGGGGCACTGAAGCTTTCTTT. Translating gives CASVNSPGGTEAFF. This rearrangement joins TRBV10-2 to TRBJ1-1; 7 positions match TRBD1. Germline CDR1 and CDR2: WSHSY and SAAADI. This CDR3 has 14 residues. Trimming removed 8 bases from V and 4 bases from J; junction bases left unmatched: 10.